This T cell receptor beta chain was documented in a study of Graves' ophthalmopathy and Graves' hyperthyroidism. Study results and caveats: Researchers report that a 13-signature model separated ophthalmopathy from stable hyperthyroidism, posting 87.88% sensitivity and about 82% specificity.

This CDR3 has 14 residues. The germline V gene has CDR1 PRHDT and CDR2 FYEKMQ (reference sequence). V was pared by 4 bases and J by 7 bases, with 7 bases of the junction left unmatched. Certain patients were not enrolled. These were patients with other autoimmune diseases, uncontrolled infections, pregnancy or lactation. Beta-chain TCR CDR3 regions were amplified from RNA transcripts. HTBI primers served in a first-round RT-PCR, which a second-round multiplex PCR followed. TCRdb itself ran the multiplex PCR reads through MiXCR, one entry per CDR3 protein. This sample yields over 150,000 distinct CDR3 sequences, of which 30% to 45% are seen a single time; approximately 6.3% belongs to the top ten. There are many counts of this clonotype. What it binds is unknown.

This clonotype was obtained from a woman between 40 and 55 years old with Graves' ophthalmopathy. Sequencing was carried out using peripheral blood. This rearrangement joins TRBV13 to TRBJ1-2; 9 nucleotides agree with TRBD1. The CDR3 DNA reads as TGTGCCAGCAGCTCCGGGACAGGGAAACTTGGCTACACCTTC. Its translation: CASSSGTGKLGYTF.